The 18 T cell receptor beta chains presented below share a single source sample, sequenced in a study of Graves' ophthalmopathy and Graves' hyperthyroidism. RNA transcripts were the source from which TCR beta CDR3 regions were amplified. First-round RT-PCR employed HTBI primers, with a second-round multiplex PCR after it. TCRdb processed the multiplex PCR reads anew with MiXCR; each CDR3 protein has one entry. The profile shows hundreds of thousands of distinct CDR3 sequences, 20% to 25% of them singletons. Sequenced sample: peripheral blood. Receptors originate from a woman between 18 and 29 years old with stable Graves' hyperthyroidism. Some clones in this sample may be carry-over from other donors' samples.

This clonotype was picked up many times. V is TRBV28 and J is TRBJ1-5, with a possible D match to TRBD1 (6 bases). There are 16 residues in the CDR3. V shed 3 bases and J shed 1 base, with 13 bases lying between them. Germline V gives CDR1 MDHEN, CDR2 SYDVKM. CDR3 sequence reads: CASSFQQGRSNQPQHF. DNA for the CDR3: TGTGCCAGCAGTTTCCAACAGGGTCGAAGCAATCAGCCCCAGCATTTT.

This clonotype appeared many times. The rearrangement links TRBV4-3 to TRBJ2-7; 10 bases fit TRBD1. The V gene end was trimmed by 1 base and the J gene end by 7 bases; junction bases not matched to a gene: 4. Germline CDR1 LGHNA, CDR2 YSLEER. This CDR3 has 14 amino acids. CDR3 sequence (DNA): TGCGCCAGCAGCCAAGGACAGGGGGCAGAAGAGCAGTACTTC. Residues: CASSQGQGAEEQYF.

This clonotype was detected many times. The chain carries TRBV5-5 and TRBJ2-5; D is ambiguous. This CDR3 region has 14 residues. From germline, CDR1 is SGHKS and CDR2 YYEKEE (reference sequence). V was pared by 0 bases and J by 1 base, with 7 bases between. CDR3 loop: CASSLVTFQETQYF. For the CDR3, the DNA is TGTGCCAGCAGCTTGGTGACATTCCAAGAGACCCAGTACTTC.

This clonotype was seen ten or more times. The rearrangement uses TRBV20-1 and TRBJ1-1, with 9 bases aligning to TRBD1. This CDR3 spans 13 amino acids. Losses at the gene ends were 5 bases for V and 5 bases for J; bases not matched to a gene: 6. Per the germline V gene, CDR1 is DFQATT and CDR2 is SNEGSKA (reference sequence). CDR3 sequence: CSAYRGPGTEAFF. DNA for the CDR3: TGCAGTGCTTACAGGGGGCCTGGGACTGAAGCTTTCTTT.

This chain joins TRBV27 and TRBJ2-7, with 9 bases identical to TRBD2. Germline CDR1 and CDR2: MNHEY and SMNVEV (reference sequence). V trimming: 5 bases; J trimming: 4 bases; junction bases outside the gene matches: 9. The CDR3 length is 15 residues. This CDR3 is CASSLGAGGQYEQYF. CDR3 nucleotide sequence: TGTGCCAGCAGTCTAGGGGCGGGAGGGCAGTACGAGCAGTACTTC.

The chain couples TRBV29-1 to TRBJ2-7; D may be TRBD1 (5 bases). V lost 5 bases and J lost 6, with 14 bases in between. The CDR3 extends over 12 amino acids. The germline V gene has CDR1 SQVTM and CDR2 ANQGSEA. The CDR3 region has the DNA TGCAGCGTTACAGGATATGGTGGCGAGCAGTACTTC. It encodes CSVTGYGGEQYF.

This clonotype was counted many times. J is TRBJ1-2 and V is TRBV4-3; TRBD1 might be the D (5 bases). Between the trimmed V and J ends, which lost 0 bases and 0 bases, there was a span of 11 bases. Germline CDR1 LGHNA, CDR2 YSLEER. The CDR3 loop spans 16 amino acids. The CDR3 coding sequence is TGCGCCAGCAGCCAAGATCTGGGGGACGCTAACTATGGCTACACCTTC. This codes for CASSQDLGDANYGYTF.

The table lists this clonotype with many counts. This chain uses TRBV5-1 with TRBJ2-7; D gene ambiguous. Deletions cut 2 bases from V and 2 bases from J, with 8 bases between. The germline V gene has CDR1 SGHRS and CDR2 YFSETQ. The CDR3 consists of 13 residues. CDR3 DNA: TGCGCCAGCAGCTTAGAGAATACCTACGAGCAGTACTTC. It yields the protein CASSLENTYEQYF.

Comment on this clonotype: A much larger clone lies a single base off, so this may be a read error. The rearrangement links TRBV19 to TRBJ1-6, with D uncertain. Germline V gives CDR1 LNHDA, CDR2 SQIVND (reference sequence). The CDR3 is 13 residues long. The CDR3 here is CVTSQRTEGPLHF. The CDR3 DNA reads TGTGTCACCTCCCAGCGCACCGAGGGACCCCTCCACTTT.

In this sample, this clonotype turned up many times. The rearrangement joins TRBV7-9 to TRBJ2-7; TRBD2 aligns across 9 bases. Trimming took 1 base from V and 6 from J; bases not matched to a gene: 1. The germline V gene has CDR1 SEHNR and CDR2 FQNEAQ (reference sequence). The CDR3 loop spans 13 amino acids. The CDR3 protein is CASSLGTSAEQYF. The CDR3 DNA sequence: TGTGCCAGCAGCTTAGGGACTAGCGCCGAGCAGTACTTC.

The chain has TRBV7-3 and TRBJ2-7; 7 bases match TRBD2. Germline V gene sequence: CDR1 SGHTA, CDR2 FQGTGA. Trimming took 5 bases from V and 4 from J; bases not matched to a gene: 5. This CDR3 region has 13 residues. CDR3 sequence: CASSLREGYEQYF. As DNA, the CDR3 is TGTGCCAGCAGCCTAAGGGAGGGATACGAGCAGTACTTC.

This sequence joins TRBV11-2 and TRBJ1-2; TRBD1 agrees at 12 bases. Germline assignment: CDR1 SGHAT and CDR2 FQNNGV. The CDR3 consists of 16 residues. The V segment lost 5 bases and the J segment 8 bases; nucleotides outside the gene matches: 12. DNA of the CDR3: TGTGCCAGCAGCCCGGTGTCGGGGACAGGGGGCGCGGGCTACACCTTC. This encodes CASSPVSGTGGAGYTF.

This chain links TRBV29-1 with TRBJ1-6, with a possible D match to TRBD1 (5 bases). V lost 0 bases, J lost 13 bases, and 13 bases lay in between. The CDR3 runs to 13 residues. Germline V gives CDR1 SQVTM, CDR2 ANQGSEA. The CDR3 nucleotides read TGCAGCGTTGAAGAGGGGGAGGGTCTGCCCCTCCACTTT. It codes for CSVEEGEGLPLHF.

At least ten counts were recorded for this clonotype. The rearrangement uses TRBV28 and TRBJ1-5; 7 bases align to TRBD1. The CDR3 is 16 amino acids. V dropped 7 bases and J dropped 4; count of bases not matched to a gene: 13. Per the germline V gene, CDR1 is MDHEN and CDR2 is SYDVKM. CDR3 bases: TGTGCCAGCATTCAGACCCACAGGACAGGAAATCAGCCCCAGCATTTT. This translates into CASIQTHRTGNQPQHF.

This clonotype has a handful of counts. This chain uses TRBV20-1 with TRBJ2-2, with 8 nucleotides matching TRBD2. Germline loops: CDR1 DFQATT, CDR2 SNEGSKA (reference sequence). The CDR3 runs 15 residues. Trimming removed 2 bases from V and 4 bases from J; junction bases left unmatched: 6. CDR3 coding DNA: TGCAGTGCTAGATCATCCGGGACTAGCACCGGGGAGCTGTTTTTT. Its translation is CSARSSGTSTGELFF.

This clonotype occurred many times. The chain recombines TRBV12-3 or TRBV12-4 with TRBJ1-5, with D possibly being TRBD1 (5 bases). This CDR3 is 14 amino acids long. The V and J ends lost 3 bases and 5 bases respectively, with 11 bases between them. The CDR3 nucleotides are TGTGCCAGCAGTTTCGGGCAGGGACATCAGCCCCAGCATTTT. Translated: CASSFGQGHQPQHF.

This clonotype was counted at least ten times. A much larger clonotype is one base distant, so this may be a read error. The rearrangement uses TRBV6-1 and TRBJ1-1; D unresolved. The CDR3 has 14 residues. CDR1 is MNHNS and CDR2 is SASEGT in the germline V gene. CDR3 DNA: TGTGCCAGCAGTGAGAGCCGAGGTTTTGCTGAAGCTCTCTTT. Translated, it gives CASSESRGFAEALF.

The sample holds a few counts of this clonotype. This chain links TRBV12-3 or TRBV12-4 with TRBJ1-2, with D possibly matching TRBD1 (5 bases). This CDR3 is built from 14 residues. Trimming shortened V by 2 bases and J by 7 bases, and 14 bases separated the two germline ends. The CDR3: CASSLSRARFGYTF. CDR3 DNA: TGTGCCAGCAGTTTAAGCAGGGCCCGGTTTGGCTACACCTTC.